One and the same sample provided the 31 T cell receptor beta chains below, sequenced in a study of shared clonotypes between healthy human individuals. The table came from immunoSEQ multiplex PCR; TCRdb's copy has only in-frame clones and leaves some out. Of some 100,000 clones listed, 55% to 70% are singletons. The specimen was memory CD8+ T cells sorted from blood. Described subset: CD45RO+ cells pooled with CCR7-negative TemRA cells. The receptor set was obtained from a woman aged 25 to 45 in good health.

The chain couples TRBV25-1 to TRBJ2-7; unclear D gene. The ends were cut back, 3 bases at V and 2 bases at J, with 5 bases in the middle. The CDR3 runs 12 residues. Germline CDR1 is MGHDK and CDR2 is SYGVNS. The CDR3: CASSDRAYEQYF. CDR3 sequence (DNA): TGTGCCAGCAGTGATCGGGCCTACGAGCAGTACTTC.

The chain combines TRBV4-2 with TRBJ1-1; D remains ambiguous. This CDR3 comprises 14 residues. CDR1 is LGHNA and CDR2 is YNFKEQ in the germline V gene. Trimming took off 4 bases at V and 3 bases at J, with 12 bases between the two ends. The CDR3 is CASSPSDGHTEAFF. CDR3 coding DNA: TGTGCCAGCAGCCCGAGCGACGGGCACACTGAAGCTTTCTTT.

On this clone: A much larger clonotype is one base distant, so this may be a read error. This chain uses TRBV7-9 with TRBJ2-7; TRBD2 might be the D (6 bases). Per germline, CDR1 SEHNR and CDR2 FQNEAQ (reference sequence). Trimming cost V 5 bases and J 2 bases, with 13 bases left between them. The CDR3 totals 14 residues. CDR3 amino acids: CASSPRDFTYEQYF. The CDR3 DNA follows: TGTGCCAGCAGCCCCCGGGACTTTACCTACGAGCAGTACTTC. The full variable domain, rest sourced from reference TRBV7-9 and TRBJ2-7, is DTGVSQNPRHKITKRGQNVTFRCDPISEHNRLYWYRQTLGQGPEFLTYFQNEAQLEKSRLLSDRFSAERPKGSFSTLEIQRTEQGDSAMYLCASSPRDFTYEQYFGPGTRLTVT.

This clone came up once. This sequence joins TRBV7-9 and TRBJ1-1; possible D gene TRBD1, 5 bases. The germline V and J ends were trimmed by 5 bases and 3 bases, with 13 bases remaining between them. Per germline, CDR1 SEHNR and CDR2 FQNEAQ (reference sequence). The CDR3 is 14 residues long. CDR3: CASSRGGRDTEAFF. DNA for the CDR3: TGTGCCAGCAGCCGAGGAGGCAGGGACACTGAAGCTTTCTTT.

The chain employs TRBV5-6 and TRBJ2-3; tentatively, D is TRBD2 (5 bases). V gave up 5 bases and J gave up 4 bases, with 11 bases separating them. The CDR3 has 13 residues. Germline V gene data show CDR1 as SGHDT and CDR2 as YYEEEE. CDR3 sequence (DNA): TGTGCCAGCAGACCCTCCGGGGCAGATACGCAGTATTTT. It codes for CASRPSGADTQYF. Together with reference TRBV5-6 and TRBJ2-3, the CDR3 gives the full variable domain: DAGVTQSPTHLIKTRGQQVTLRCSPKSGHDTVSWYQQALGQGPQFIFQYYEEEERQRGNFPDRFSGHQFPNYSSELNVNALLLGDSALYLCASRPSGADTQYFGPGTRLTVL.

The chain combines TRBV7-8 with TRBJ2-7; D is possibly TRBD2 (6 bases). This CDR3 is built from 18 residues. The V gene lost 1 base and the J gene lost 0 bases, with 19 bases spanning the gap. The germline V gene encodes CDR1 SGHVS and CDR2 FQNEAQ. This CDR3 is CASSLGPGRDVNSYEQYF. CDR3 nucleotides: TGTGCCAGCAGCTTAGGCCCAGGGCGGGATGTAAACTCCTACGAGCAGTACTTC.

Written as DNA, the CDR3 is TGTGCAAGTCGCTTAGGGCCGATGGACAGCTTAACCTACGAGCAGTACTTC. Protein product: CASRLGPMDSLTYEQYF. The chain combines TRBV12-2 with TRBJ2-7; TRBD1 was called by the table and not checked on the DNA. TRBV12-2 is described as a pseudogene. The CDR3 length is 17 residues.

V usage is TRBV4-1 and J usage is TRBJ2-1; 9 bases line up with TRBD2. CDR1 is MGHRA and CDR2 is YSYEKL in the germline V gene. The CDR3 loop spans 16 amino acids. Unmatched junction bases numbered 7, after V lost 1 base and J lost 6 bases. CDR3 sequence: CASSQAREGLLNEQFF. The CDR3 DNA reads as TGCGCCAGCAGCCAAGCGCGGGAGGGTCTTCTCAATGAGCAGTTCTTC.

The chain is built from TRBV5-1 and TRBJ2-7; a weak D match, TRBD1 (5 bases). V gave up 3 bases and J gave up 1 base, with 17 bases separating them. The CDR3 consists of 16 residues. Per the germline V gene, CDR1 is SGHRS and CDR2 is YFSETQ. The CDR3 sequence: CASSWGDVEESYEQYF. The DNA for the CDR3 is TGCGCCAGCAGCTGGGGCGACGTCGAAGAGTCCTACGAGCAGTACTTC. Full variable domain (missing parts from reference TRBV5-1 and TRBJ2-7): KAGVTQTPRYLIKTRGQQVTLSCSPISGHRSVSWYQQTPGQGLQFLFEYFSETQRNKGNFPGRFSGRQFSNSRSEMNVSTLELGDSALYLCASSWGDVEESYEQYFGPGTRLTVT.

The CDR3 loop reads CASSNNKYRAVRMETQYF. CDR3 bases: TGTGCCAGCAGCAATAACAAATACAGGGCGGTTCGCATGGAGACCCAGTACTTC. V gene TRBV9 combines with J gene TRBJ2-5; the D gene is possibly TRBD1 (6 bases). The CDR3 has 18 residues. V shed 4 bases and J shed 5 bases, with 27 bases lying between them. Looked up from germline, CDR1 is SGDLS and CDR2 is YYNGEE.

The chain recombines TRBV7-9 with TRBJ1-2, with TRBD1 matching 7 bases. Germline assignment: CDR1 SEHNR and CDR2 FQNEAQ (reference sequence). CDR3 length: 16 residues. V shed 5 bases, J shed 4 bases, and the junction held 13 bases outside the gene matches. The CDR3: CASSPGTETYIYGYTF. The CDR3, as DNA: TGTGCCAGCAGCCCCGGGACAGAGACATACATCTATGGCTACACCTTC.

The rearrangement uses TRBV4-1 and TRBJ2-1, with D perhaps TRBD2 (7 bases). CDR1 and CDR2 from the germline V gene are MGHRA and YSYEKL. Trimming pared 3 bases from V and 9 bases from J, leaving 18 bases between. CDR3 length: 15 amino acids. CDR3 sequence reads: CASSHSQGLAGEQFF. CDR3 coding DNA: TGCGCCAGCAGCCACTCCCAGGGGTTAGCGGGTGAGCAGTTCTTC.

The chain recombines TRBV28 with TRBJ1-1; D uncertain. The CDR3 extends over 19 amino acids. The V gene's germline CDR1 is MDHEN and CDR2 SYDVKM. V lost 6 bases, J lost 0 bases, and 26 bases lay in between. The CDR3 protein is CASSCPHNHLLELNTEAFF. In nucleotides, the CDR3 is TGTGCCAGCAGCTGCCCCCATAACCATCTACTCGAGCTGAACACTGAAGCTTTCTTT.

This clone appeared a single time. The chain recombines TRBV11-3 with TRBJ2-2; a weak D match, TRBD2 (6 bases). Germline CDR1 reads SGHNT; CDR2 reads YENEEA. This CDR3 is 18 amino acids long. V dropped 0 bases and J dropped 6 bases, with 20 bases sitting between them. This chain's CDR3 is CASSLESRLVEGPGELFF. Here the CDR3 DNA reads TGTGCCAGCAGCTTAGAAAGCCGACTAGTAGAGGGCCCCGGGGAGCTGTTTTTT.

This clone occurred many times. J is TRBJ2-3 and V is TRBV6-4, with TRBD2 matching 8 bases. The CDR3 spans 14 residues. The germline V gene has CDR1 MRHNA and CDR2 SNTAGT. V was pared by 3 bases and J by 4 bases, with 3 bases of the junction left unmatched. The CDR3 nucleotides are TGTGCCAGCAGTGAAGCGGGAGCGTCAGATACGCAGTATTTT. The encoded protein is CASSEAGASDTQYF.

Many counts were recorded for this clone. This chain joins TRBV4-1 and TRBJ1-5, with TRBD1 matching 8 bases. The CDR3 extends over 15 amino acids. In germline, CDR1 is MGHRA, CDR2 YSYEKL. The V segment lost 4 bases and the J segment 0 bases; nucleotides outside the gene matches: 2. CDR3 sequence reads: CASSLTGVSNQPQHF. The CDR3 DNA is TGCGCCAGCAGCCTGACAGGGGTTAGCAATCAGCCCCAGCATTTT.

This clone showed up many times. The chain combines TRBV4-2 with TRBJ2-7, with D tentatively TRBD1 or TRBD2 (6 bases each). CDR1 LGHNA and CDR2 YNFKEQ come from the germline V gene. V was pared by 3 bases and J by 6 bases, with 15 bases between. The CDR3 contains 14 residues. CDR3 sequence reads: CASSHLNREVEQYF. Written as DNA, the CDR3 is TGTGCCAGCAGCCATCTTAACAGGGAGGTCGAGCAGTACTTC.

The genes are TRBV5-1 and TRBJ2-5; TRBD2 aligns across 11 bases. The germline V gene encodes CDR1 SGHRS and CDR2 YFSETQ. Trimming took 3 bases from V and 1 from J; bases not matched to a gene: 2. CDR3 size: 15 residues. Here the CDR3 DNA reads TGCGCCAGCAGCTCCGGACTAGCGGGCCAAGAGACCCAGTACTTC. Translated, it gives CASSSGLAGQETQYF.

This clone is a singleton in its sample. V gene TRBV4-2 combines with J gene TRBJ1-2; D may be TRBD1 (5 bases). This CDR3 has 17 amino acids. Germline CDR1 and CDR2: LGHNA and YNFKEQ. V was trimmed by 6 bases and J by 0 bases, leaving 20 bases between them. DNA of the CDR3: TGTGCCAGCAGTCCTCTTGACAGTGAGTCGGCTAACTATGGCTACACCTTC. The encoded protein is CASSPLDSESANYGYTF.

This clone was seen once. The chain is built from TRBV5-1 and TRBJ2-5, with TRBD2 as a possible D gene (6 bases). The V end lost 5 bases, the J end lost 5 bases, and 19 bases lay between the germline ends. CDR1 and CDR2 (germline): SGHRS, YFSETQ. This CDR3 has 15 amino acids. CDR3 in DNA: TGCGCCAGCAGAATGGGCAGCGGGTACGGGGAGACCCAGTACTTC. Its protein product is CASRMGSGYGETQYF.

This chain uses TRBV28 with TRBJ2-5; no clear D. The CDR3 runs to 17 residues. Germline V gene data show CDR1 as MDHEN and CDR2 as SYDVKM. Trimming removed 4 bases at V and 5 bases at J, with 23 bases between. The CDR3 spells CASSSHFGIPLEETQYF. Here the CDR3 DNA reads TGTGCCAGCAGTTCTCATTTTGGCATACCCCTGGAGGAGACCCAGTACTTC.

This chain links TRBV5-1 with TRBJ2-7; 7 bases align to TRBD1. The CDR3 extends over 14 amino acids. V dropped 1 base and J dropped 2; count of bases not matched to a gene: 3. The V gene's germline CDR1 is SGHRS and CDR2 YFSETQ. The DNA of the CDR3 is TGCGCCAGCAGCTTGACAGGGGATACCTACGAGCAGTACTTC. Encoded protein: CASSLTGDTYEQYF.

This chain connects TRBV27 to TRBJ2-1; 10 nucleotides line up with TRBD2. From germline, CDR1 is MNHEY and CDR2 SMNVEV (reference sequence). With 3 bases clipped from V and 6 bases from J, the junction kept 8 bases outside the gene matches. The CDR3 extends over 16 amino acids. CDR3 residues: CASSLASGSFGNEQFF. The CDR3 region has the DNA TGTGCCAGCAGTTTGGCTAGCGGGAGTTTTGGCAATGAGCAGTTCTTC.

V is TRBV29-1 and J is TRBJ1-3; no definite D call. The germline V gene has CDR1 SQVTM and CDR2 ANQGSEA. The V and J ends lost 7 bases and 2 bases respectively, with 15 bases between them. The CDR3 is 14 residues long. The CDR3 region is CSARVKATGNTIYF. The CDR3, as DNA: TGCAGCGCGAGAGTCAAAGCTACTGGAAACACCATATATTTT. Filled out from reference TRBV29-1 and TRBJ1-3, the complete variable domain reads SAVISQKPSRDICQRGTSLTIQCQVDSQVTMMFWYRQQPGQSLTLIATANQGSEATYESGFVIDKFPISRPNLTFSTLTVSNMSPEDSSIYLCSARVKATGNTIYFGEGSWLTVV.

J is TRBJ1-5 and V is TRBV4-1; 7 bases are shared with TRBD1. With 1 base clipped from V and 1 base from J, the junction kept 16 bases outside the gene matches. The CDR3 has 20 amino acids. Germline V gene lookup returns CDR1 MGHRA and CDR2 YSYEKL. The CDR3 region has the DNA TGCGCCAGCAGCCAAGGTCACACAGGGGAACTTGAAATAAGCAATCAGCCCCAGCATTTT. Amino acid sequence: CASSQGHTGELEISNQPQHF.

This sequence joins TRBV28 and TRBJ1-1; D is perhaps TRBD1 (5 bases). Germline V CDR1 and CDR2: MDHEN, SYDVKM. This CDR3 contains 14 residues. V dropped 7 bases and J dropped 1 base, with 13 bases sitting between them. In DNA form, the CDR3 reads TGTGCCAGCACCGGATTCGGGGGGAACACTGAAGCTTTCTTT. This translates into CASTGFGGNTEAFF. The variable domain in full, with the rest retrieved from reference TRBV28 and TRBJ1-1, is DVKVTQSSRYLVKRTGEKVFLECVQDMDHENMFWYRQDPGLGLRLIYFSYDVKMKEKGDIPEGYSVSREKKERFSLILESASTNQTSMYLCASTGFGGNTEAFFGQGTRLTVV.

V is TRBV27 and J is TRBJ2-7, with TRBD2 identical over 11 bases. Germline V gene lookup returns CDR1 MNHEY and CDR2 SMNVEV (reference sequence). The CDR3 extends over 15 amino acids. With V trimmed by 5 bases and J by 4 bases, 7 bases remained unmatched. The DNA of the CDR3 is TGTGCCAGCAGTGTAACTAGCGGGAGTTCGTACGAGCAGTACTTC. Translating gives CASSVTSGSSYEQYF.

This clone was seen a few times. A far bigger clonotype differs at one base, so this is likely a read error. The chain carries TRBV7-9 and TRBJ2-7; tentative D call: TRBD1 (5 bases). CDR3 length equals 11 residues. Germline V gene lookup returns CDR1 SEHNR and CDR2 FQNEAQ (reference sequence). Trimming left V 5 bases short and J 5 bases short, with 7 bases between. CDR3 in DNA: TGTGCCAGCAGCGCCAGGGACGAGCAGTACTTC. Translated, it gives CASSARDEQYF.

This CDR3 is CASSDQAQGPQHF. CDR3 DNA: TGTGCCAGCAGTGACCAAGCACAGGGGCCCCAGCATTTT. V is TRBV6-1 and J is TRBJ1-5; the D gene is possibly TRBD1 (6 bases). Trimming removed 3 bases at V and 9 bases at J, with 12 bases between. Germline loops: CDR1 MNHNS, CDR2 SASEGT. The CDR3 is made up of 13 amino acids.

This clone was picked up a small number of times. The chain carries TRBV2 and TRBJ1-2, with 9 nucleotides matching TRBD1. Trimming cost V 5 bases and J 4 bases; bases outside gene matches: 17. Germline V gene lookup returns CDR1 SNHLY and CDR2 FYNNEI. The CDR3 is made up of 18 amino acids. The CDR3 DNA sequence: TGTGCCAGCAGTTCCGGGACAGGGAGCGCGGTGGTTCTCTATGGCTACACCTTC. This sequence encodes CASSSGTGSAVVLYGYTF.

The chain uses TRBV14 and TRBJ2-1; 9 nucleotides align to TRBD2. The CDR3 is 16 amino acids. The V gene end was trimmed by 3 bases and the J gene end by 6 bases; junction bases not matched to a gene: 9. Germline V gene sequence: CDR1 SGHDN, CDR2 FVKESK. CDR3 residues: CASSQVGREGLNEQFF. CDR3 DNA: TGTGCCAGCAGCCAGGTAGGGCGGGAGGGCCTCAATGAGCAGTTCTTC.